The subject of this entry is one T cell receptor beta chain. What it binds is not known. CDR1 SGHTS and CDR2 YDEGEE come from the germline V gene. The CDR3 sequence is 15 residues long. V dropped 1 base and J dropped 1; count of bases not matched to a gene: 3. These data are taken from a study of cytomegalovirus exposure and HLA in healthy donors. Study results and caveats: It was confirmed in vitro that three of the CMV-associated chains were specific for CMV antigens. An ancestry cluster, one associated with Asian ancestry, reportedly showed fewer N-insertions than the approximately 670-donor mean in a later analysis.

In the PCR, 60 Vbeta and 13 Jbeta primers were used. Profiling relied on immunoSEQ multiplex PCR, and the TCRdb table lists in-frame clones only, not all of them. The data hold 110,000 to 150,000 clones, with about 78% observed a single time. The sample consisted of PBMCs. The clonotype was recovered from a man aged 35-49 years in good health and CMV-seropositive. V usage is TRBV5-8 and J usage is TRBJ2-3; 7 nucleotides align to TRBD1. The CDR3 DNA is TGTGCCAGCAGCTTGACAGGGGCCGGCACAGATACGCAGTATTTT. Amino acid sequence: CASSLTGAGTDTQYF.